The 18 T cell receptor beta chains listed next were all sequenced from one sample in a study of blood T cell repertoires in COVID-19. The data were produced by immunoSEQ multiplex PCR, yet TCRdb's version contains in-frame clones alone and is incomplete. The table has under 250,000 clones, about 90% seen once; the top ten hold 1% to 1.5%. Sequenced input: peripheral blood. Receptors were obtained from a young man with acute or convalescent COVID-19.

The rearrangement links TRBV18 to TRBJ2-5, with 7 bases identical to TRBD1. After removal of 4 bases from V and 1 base from J, the junction contained 6 bases not matched to a gene. Germline loops: CDR1 KGHSH, CDR2 LQKENI. This CDR3 is 15 amino acids long. The CDR3 reads CASSLSGTAQETQYF. The CDR3 region has the DNA TGTGCCAGCTCACTCTCGGGGACAGCCCAAGAGACCCAGTACTTC. Full variable domain (rest looked up from reference TRBV18 and TRBJ2-5): NAGVMQNPRHLVRRRGQEARLRCSPMKGHSHVYWYRQLPEEGLKFMVYLQKENIIDESGMPKERFSAEFPKEGPSILRIQQVVRGDSAAYFCASSLSGTAQETQYFGPGTRLLVL.

The CDR3 here is CAISEAYRNIGYEQYF. DNA for the CDR3: TGTGCCATCAGTGAGGCTTACAGGAATATAGGTTACGAGCAGTACTTC. This chain joins TRBV10-3 and TRBJ2-7, with a weak D call TRBD1 (5 bases). This CDR3 is 16 amino acids long. Between the trimmed V and J ends, which lost 2 bases and 4 bases, there was a span of 18 bases. Germline CDR1 is ENHRY and CDR2 is SYGVKD.

This rearrangement joins TRBV9 to TRBJ2-7; 7 bases are a match to TRBD1. Germline values: CDR1 SGDLS, CDR2 YYNGEE. The CDR3 length is 15 residues. After removal of 4 bases from V and 7 bases from J, the junction contained 14 bases not matched to a gene. In DNA form, the CDR3 reads TGTGCCAGCAGCTCGATTTCTACAGGGGCGGAAGAGCAGTACTTC. The encoded protein is CASSSISTGAEEQYF.

This clone has only a few counts. V and J are TRBV7-9 and TRBJ2-1, with TRBD2 matching over 12 bases. The ends lost 1 base at V and 6 bases at J; junction bases unmatched: 7. The CDR3 covers 17 residues. Looked up from germline, CDR1 is SEHNR and CDR2 is FQNEAQ (reference sequence). The CDR3 DNA reads as TGTGCCAGCAGCTTAGGACCCCTAGCGGGAGGGGGCAATGAGCAGTTCTTC. Translation: CASSLGPLAGGGNEQFF.

In the case of this clone: At one end, the junction sequence differs from germline, possibly due to a read error. The CDR3 is CASSPGLAGMETQYF. DNA for the CDR3: TGTGCTAGCAGTCCGGGACTAGCGGGGATGGAGACCCAGTACTTC. The chain links TRBV7-7 to TRBJ2-5, with 13 bases that match TRBD2. Germline V gene lookup returns CDR1 SSHAT and CDR2 FNYEAQ (reference sequence). There are 15 residues in the CDR3.

The V gene is TRBV5-1, the J gene TRBJ1-3; 10 positions match TRBD1. The CDR3 runs to 14 residues. Germline V CDR1 and CDR2: SGHRS, YFSETQ. The trim removed 2 bases at V and 6 bases at J, leaving 2 bases unmatched. CDR3 amino acids: CASSFGTGANTIYF. The CDR3 DNA is TGCGCCAGCAGCTTCGGGACAGGGGCAAACACCATATATTTT.

This clone was recorded only once. This sequence joins TRBV5-1 and TRBJ2-7, with D tentatively TRBD2 (6 bases). The germline V and J ends were trimmed by 3 bases and 0 bases, with 13 bases remaining between them. This CDR3 has 15 residues. From germline, CDR1 is SGHRS and CDR2 YFSETQ. The DNA for the CDR3 is TGCGCCAGCAGCTACGGACGGACTAACTCCTACGAGCAGTACTTC. Translated: CASSYGRTNSYEQYF.

This clone turned up a few times. V usage is TRBV4-2 and J usage is TRBJ2-4; 11 bases map to TRBD2. In germline, CDR1 is LGHNA, CDR2 YNFKEQ. The CDR3 covers 18 residues. Trimming removed 1 base from V and 1 base from J; junction bases left unmatched: 6. CDR3 in amino acids: CASSQAVAGGRAKNIQYF. CDR3 DNA sequence: TGTGCCAGCAGCCAAGCGGTAGCGGGGGGGCGGGCCAAAAACATTCAGTACTTC.

The chain uses TRBV19 and TRBJ2-5; weak D call: TRBD1 (7 bases). This CDR3 contains 14 residues. V was pared by 5 bases and J by 5 bases, with 15 bases between. Germline V gene sequence: CDR1 LNHDA, CDR2 SQIVND (reference sequence). The chain's CDR3 is CASSHGRGRETQYF. CDR3 nucleotides: TGTGCCAGTAGTCACGGCAGGGGGAGGGAGACCCAGTACTTC.

V and J are TRBV28 and TRBJ2-7, with 8 bases that match TRBD1. The germline CDR1 and CDR2 sequences are MDHEN and SYDVKM. V lost 4 bases, J lost 7 bases, and 12 bases stayed unmatched. CDR3 length: 15 residues. The CDR3 is CASSSGQGRLLEQYF. The CDR3 DNA is TGTGCCAGCAGTTCCGGACAGGGCCGACTACTGGAGCAGTACTTC.

V usage is TRBV9 and J usage is TRBJ2-1; 10 nucleotides align to TRBD2. CDR3 length equals 15 residues. Germline assignment: CDR1 SGDLS and CDR2 YYNGEE. The V segment lost 4 bases and the J segment 5 bases; nucleotides outside the gene matches: 6. CDR3 in amino acids: CASSRRLAGDNEQFF. In DNA form, the CDR3 reads TGTGCCAGCAGCCGGCGGCTAGCGGGAGACAATGAGCAGTTCTTC.

In the case of this clone: The identical CDR3 is also encoded by other nucleotide sequences in the sample. This sequence joins TRBV5-1 and TRBJ2-5; the match to TRBD1 covers 8 bases. This CDR3 has 15 residues. With V trimmed by 3 bases and J by 2 bases, 6 bases remained unmatched. The germline gives CDR1 SGHRS, CDR2 YFSETQ. The CDR3 DNA reads TGCGCCAGCAGCTCCGGACAGGGACTTCAAGAGACCCAGTACTTC. Protein product: CASSSGQGLQETQYF.

The gene calls are TRBV19 and TRBJ1-2, with 7 positions matching TRBD1. The CDR3 sequence is 13 residues long. CDR1 and CDR2 from the germline V gene are LNHDA and SQIVND (reference sequence). V shed 6 bases, J shed 6 bases, and the junction held 7 bases outside the gene matches. CDR3 DNA: TGTGCCAGTAGGGGACAGTTGAGGGATGGCTACACCTTC. Its protein product is CASRGQLRDGYTF.

The chain employs TRBV4-1 and TRBJ2-7; TRBD2 aligns across 10 bases. There are 14 residues in the CDR3. The V and J ends lost 1 base and 6 bases, in that order; junction bases with no gene match: 3. The germline V gene has CDR1 MGHRA and CDR2 YSYEKL. CDR3 coding DNA: TGCGCCAGCAGCCAAGGGGGACTAGCGCTCGAGCAGTACTTC. Translated: CASSQGGLALEQYF.

The V call is TRBV7-3, the J call TRBJ2-7; a possible D gene is TRBD2 (5 bases). Germline-derived CDR1 and CDR2 are SGHTA and FQGTGA. V was shortened by 5 bases and J by 3 bases, with 17 bases between the two germline ends. This CDR3 is built from 15 residues. For the CDR3, the DNA is TGTGCCAGCAGCCTCTCGGGTGGACTTAACTACGAGCAGTACTTC. Translating gives CASSLSGGLNYEQYF.

The V and J genes are TRBV11-3 and TRBJ2-5; 8 bases match TRBD2. V shed 1 base, J shed 4 bases, and the junction held 5 bases outside the gene matches. CDR3 length: 15 amino acids. Looked up from germline, CDR1 is SGHNT and CDR2 is YENEEA. The CDR3 DNA reads as TGTGCCAGCAGCTTAGGAGCGGGGGTAAGAGAGACCCAGTACTTC. It translates to CASSLGAGVRETQYF.

V usage is TRBV4-2 and J usage is TRBJ2-1; 12 bases are a match to TRBD2. Germline trimming cut 0 bases from V and 8 bases from J; bases unmatched to any gene: 5. CDR1 and CDR2 (germline): LGHNA, YNFKEQ. The CDR3 contains 16 residues. The CDR3 DNA reads as TGTGCCAGCAGCCAAGATACTAGCGGGGGGCTTGATGAGCAGTTCTTC. This sequence encodes CASSQDTSGGLDEQFF.

The chain recombines TRBV11-3 with TRBJ2-7; 9 nucleotides align to TRBD1. After removal of 4 bases from V and 1 base from J, the junction contained 5 bases not matched to a gene. The CDR3 runs 15 residues. Per germline, CDR1 SGHNT and CDR2 YENEEA. The CDR3 loop reads CASSWRTGASYEQYF. CDR3 nucleotides: TGTGCCAGCAGCTGGCGGACAGGGGCTTCCTACGAGCAGTACTTC.